This T cell receptor beta chain was documented in a study of T cells in Graves' hyperthyroidism and ophthalmopathy. Diagnoses rested on clinical symptoms, serum thyroxine and TRAb, thyroid ultrasound and orbital computed tomography. Fresh peripheral blood, around 9.5 ml, yielded the PBMCs. V was cut by 0 bases and J by 0 bases, with 5 bases left in between. This CDR3 is 15 amino acids long. CDR1 is LNHNV, CDR2 YYDKDF, per germline (reference sequence). Amplification targeted TCR beta CDR3 regions from RNA transcripts. First-round RT-PCR of the TCR CDR3 relied on the HTBI primer set. One entry per CDR3 protein, called by TCRdb with MiXCR from the multiplex PCR reads. Of about 420,000 distinct CDR3 sequences detected, roughly 13% appear once; the ten largest clones hold about 4.9%. Remarks on this clonotype: Its specificity is not known.

Study-level findings and limits: Ophthalmopathy and stable hyperthyroidism were separated by a 13 V-J model.

The V and J genes are TRBV15 and TRBJ2-2; D gene ambiguous. The source of this sequence is a young woman with Graves' hyperthyroidism. Sequencing was done on a sample of blood. CDR3 nucleotide sequence: TGTGCCACCAGCAGAGATGCTGCGAACACCGGGGAGCTGTTTTTT. It yields the protein CATSRDAANTGELFF.